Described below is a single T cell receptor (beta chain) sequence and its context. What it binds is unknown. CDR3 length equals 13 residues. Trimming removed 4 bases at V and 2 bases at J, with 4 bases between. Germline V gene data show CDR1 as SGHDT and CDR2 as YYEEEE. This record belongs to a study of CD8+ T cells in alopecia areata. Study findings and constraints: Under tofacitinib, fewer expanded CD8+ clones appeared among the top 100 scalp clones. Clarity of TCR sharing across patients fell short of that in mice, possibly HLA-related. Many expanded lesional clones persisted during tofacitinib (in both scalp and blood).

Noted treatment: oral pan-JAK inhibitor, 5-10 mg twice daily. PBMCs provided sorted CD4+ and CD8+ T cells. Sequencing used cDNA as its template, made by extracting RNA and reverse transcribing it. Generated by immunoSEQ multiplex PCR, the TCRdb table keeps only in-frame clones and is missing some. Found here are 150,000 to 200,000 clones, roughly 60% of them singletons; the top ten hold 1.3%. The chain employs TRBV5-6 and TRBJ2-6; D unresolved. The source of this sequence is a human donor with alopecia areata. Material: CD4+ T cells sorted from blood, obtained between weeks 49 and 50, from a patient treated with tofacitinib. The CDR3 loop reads CASSPAGANVLTF. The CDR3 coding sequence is TGTGCCAGCAGCCCAGCTGGGGCCAACGTCCTGACTTTC.